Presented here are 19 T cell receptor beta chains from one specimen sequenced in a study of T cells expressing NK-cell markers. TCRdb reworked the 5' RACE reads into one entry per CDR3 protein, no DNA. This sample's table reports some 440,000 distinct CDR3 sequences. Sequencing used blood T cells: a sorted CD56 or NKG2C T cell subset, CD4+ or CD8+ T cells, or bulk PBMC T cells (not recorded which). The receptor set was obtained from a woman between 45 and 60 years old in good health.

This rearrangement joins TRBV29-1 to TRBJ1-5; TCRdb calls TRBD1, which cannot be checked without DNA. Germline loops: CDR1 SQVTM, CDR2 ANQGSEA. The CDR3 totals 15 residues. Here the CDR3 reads CSVGTGQGTNQPQHF.

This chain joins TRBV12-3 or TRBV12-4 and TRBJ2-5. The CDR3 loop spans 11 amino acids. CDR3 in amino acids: CASGFPETQYF.

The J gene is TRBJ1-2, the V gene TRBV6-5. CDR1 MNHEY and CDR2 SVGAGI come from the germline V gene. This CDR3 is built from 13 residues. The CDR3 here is CASSYEGVRGYTF.

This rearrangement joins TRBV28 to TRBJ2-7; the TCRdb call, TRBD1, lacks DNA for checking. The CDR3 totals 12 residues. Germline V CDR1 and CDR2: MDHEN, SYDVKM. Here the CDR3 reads CASSRPGGEQYF.

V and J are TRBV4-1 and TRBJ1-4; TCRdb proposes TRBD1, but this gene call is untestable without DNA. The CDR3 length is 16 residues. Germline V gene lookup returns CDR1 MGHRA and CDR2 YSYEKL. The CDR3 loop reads CASSPRGELANEKLFF.

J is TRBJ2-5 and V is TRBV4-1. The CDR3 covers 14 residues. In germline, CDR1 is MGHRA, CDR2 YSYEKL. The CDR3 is CASSQVSSHETQYF.

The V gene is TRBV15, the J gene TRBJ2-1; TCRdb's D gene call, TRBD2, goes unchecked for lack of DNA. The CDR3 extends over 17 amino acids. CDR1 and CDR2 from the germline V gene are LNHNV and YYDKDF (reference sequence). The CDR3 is CATSREIGGPLVNEQFF.

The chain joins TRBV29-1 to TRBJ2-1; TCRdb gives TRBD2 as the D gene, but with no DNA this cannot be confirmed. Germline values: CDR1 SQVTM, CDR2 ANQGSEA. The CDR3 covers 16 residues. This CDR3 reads CSVRTSGSRSYNEQFF.

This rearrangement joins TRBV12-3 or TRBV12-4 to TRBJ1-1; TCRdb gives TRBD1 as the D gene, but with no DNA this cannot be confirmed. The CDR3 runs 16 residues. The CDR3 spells CASSFFSTGATTEAFF.

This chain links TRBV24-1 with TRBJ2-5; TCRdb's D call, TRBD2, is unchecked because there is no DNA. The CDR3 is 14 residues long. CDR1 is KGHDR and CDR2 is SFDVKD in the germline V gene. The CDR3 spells CATGAAGAGETQYF.

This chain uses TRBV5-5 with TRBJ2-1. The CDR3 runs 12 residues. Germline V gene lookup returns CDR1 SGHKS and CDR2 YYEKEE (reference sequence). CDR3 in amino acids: CASSSERNEQFF.

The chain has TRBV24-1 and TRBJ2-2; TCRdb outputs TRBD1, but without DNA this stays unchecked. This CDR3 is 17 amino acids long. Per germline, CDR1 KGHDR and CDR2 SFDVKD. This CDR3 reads CATSDPTPGGNTGELFF.

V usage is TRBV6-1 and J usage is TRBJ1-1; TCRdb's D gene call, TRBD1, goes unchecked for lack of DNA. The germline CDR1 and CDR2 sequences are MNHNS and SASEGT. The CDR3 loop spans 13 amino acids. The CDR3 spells CASQQVGNTEAFF.

The CDR3 reads CSADGLAGTYNEQFF. The gene calls are TRBV29-1 and TRBJ2-1; absent DNA, TCRdb's TRBD2 call cannot be checked. The CDR3 is made up of 15 amino acids. CDR1 is SQVTM, CDR2 ANQGSEA, per germline.

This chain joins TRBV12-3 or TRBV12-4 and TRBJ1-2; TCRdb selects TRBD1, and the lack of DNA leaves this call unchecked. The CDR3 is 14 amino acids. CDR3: CASSRGTVNYGYTF.

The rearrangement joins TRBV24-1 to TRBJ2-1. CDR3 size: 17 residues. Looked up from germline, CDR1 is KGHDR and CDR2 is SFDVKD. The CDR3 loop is CATSDRDPSQAYNEQFF.

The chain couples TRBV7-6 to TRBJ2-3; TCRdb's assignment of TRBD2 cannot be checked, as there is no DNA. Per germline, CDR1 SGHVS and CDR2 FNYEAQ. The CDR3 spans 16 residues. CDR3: CASSSRGSGIRDTQYF.

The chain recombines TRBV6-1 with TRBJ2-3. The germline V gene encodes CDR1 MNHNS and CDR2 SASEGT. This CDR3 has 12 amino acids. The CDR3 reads CASKSSADTQYF.

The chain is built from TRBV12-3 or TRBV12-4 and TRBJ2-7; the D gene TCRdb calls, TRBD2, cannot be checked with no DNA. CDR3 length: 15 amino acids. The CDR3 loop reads CASSLRITSDYEQYF.